A single sample gave rise to the 24 T cell receptor beta chains below, sequenced in a study of blood T cell repertoires in COVID-19. Only in-frame clones appear in the TCRdb table, and some are missing; sequencing was by immunoSEQ multiplex PCR. The sample holds about 270,000 clones, 80% to 90% seen once. The sequenced sample consisted of PBMCs or T cells enriched from blood (not recorded which). Receptors originate from a woman aged 25 to 39 with acute COVID-19.

The chain combines TRBV9 with TRBJ2-1; 12 bases align to TRBD2. V lost 0 bases to trimming and J lost 0 bases; unmatched junction nucleotides: 4. The CDR3 is made up of 18 amino acids. Germline V gene lookup returns CDR1 SGDLS and CDR2 YYNGEE. Here the CDR3 reads CASSVGLAGASSYNEQFF. For the CDR3, the DNA is TGTGCCAGCAGCGTAGGACTAGCGGGAGCCTCCTCCTACAATGAGCAGTTCTTC.

In this sample, this clone turned up once. This chain joins TRBV4-3 and TRBJ2-7; 9 nucleotides match TRBD1. In germline, CDR1 is LGHNA, CDR2 YSLEER. Germline trimming cut 0 bases from V and 1 base from J; bases unmatched to any gene: 4. There are 16 residues in the CDR3. The CDR3 DNA is TGCGCCAGCAGCCAAGACAGGACAGGGGTATCCTACGAGCAGTACTTC. Protein sequence: CASSQDRTGVSYEQYF.

This CDR3 is CASTPWTDSYGYTF. The CDR3 nucleotides read TGTGCCAGCACCCCGTGGACAGATTCCTATGGCTACACCTTC. This chain joins TRBV9 and TRBJ1-2; D may be TRBD1 (6 bases). CDR3 length: 14 amino acids. V was trimmed by 6 bases and J by 4 bases, leaving 16 bases between them. Per germline, CDR1 SGDLS and CDR2 YYNGEE.

This chain uses TRBV11-2 with TRBJ2-3; D is ambiguous. Per the germline V gene, CDR1 is SGHAT and CDR2 is FQNNGV. Trimming stripped 5 bases from V and 4 bases from J, with 16 bases between. The CDR3 contains 15 residues. In DNA form, the CDR3 reads TGTGCCAGCAGCGTCGTCCGCCTAGAATCAGATACGCAGTATTTT. This codes for CASSVVRLESDTQYF.

This rearrangement joins TRBV11-2 to TRBJ2-1; possibly TRBD2 for D (6 bases). CDR1 SGHAT and CDR2 FQNNGV come from the germline V gene. V was shortened by 3 bases and J by 7 bases, with 7 bases between the two germline ends. The CDR3 length is 12 residues. This CDR3 is CASSFGGNEQFF. CDR3 in DNA: TGTGCCAGCAGCTTTGGGGGGAATGAGCAGTTCTTC.

The chain has TRBV27 and TRBJ2-2; TRBD2 is a possible D gene (5 bases). CDR1 MNHEY and CDR2 SMNVEV come from the germline V gene (reference sequence). This CDR3 region has 16 residues. V lost 4 bases and J lost 6, with 18 bases in between. CDR3 sequence reads: CASSSKTPGLSGELFF. The CDR3 DNA follows: TGTGCCAGCAGTTCGAAGACCCCGGGGTTGTCCGGGGAGCTGTTTTTT.

This clone was observed a single time. This sequence joins TRBV5-4 and TRBJ2-2, with 9 nucleotides matching TRBD2. Trimming at V came to 3 bases and at J to 7 bases, leaving 7 bases not matched to a gene. There are 15 residues in the CDR3. Germline assignment: CDR1 SGHNT and CDR2 YYREEE (reference sequence). CDR3 nucleotide sequence: TGTGCCAGCAGCTACACTAGCGGGTTAGTCGGGGAGCTGTTTTTT. Protein sequence: CASSYTSGLVGELFF. The entire variable domain, with the rest obtained from reference TRBV5-4 and TRBJ2-2, is as follows: ETGVTQSPTHLIKTRGQQVTLRCSSQSGHNTVSWYQQALGQGPQFIFQYYREEENGRGNFPPRFSGLQFPNYSSELNVNALELDDSALYLCASSYTSGLVGELFFGEGSRLTVL.

This rearrangement joins TRBV4-1 to TRBJ1-3, with D perhaps TRBD1 (5 bases). The V gene lost 0 bases and the J gene lost 0 bases, with 9 bases spanning the gap. Germline V gives CDR1 MGHRA, CDR2 YSYEKL. The CDR3 spans 16 residues. CDR3 loop: CASSQDAGGSGNTIYF. The CDR3 region has the DNA TGCGCCAGCAGCCAAGATGCGGGGGGCTCTGGAAACACCATATATTTT.

The chain has TRBV4-3 and TRBJ1-2, with TRBD1 as a possible D gene (5 bases). Germline assignment: CDR1 LGHNA and CDR2 YSLEER. The V end lost 0 bases, the J end lost 4 bases, and 9 bases lay between the germline ends. This CDR3 has 14 amino acids. The CDR3, as DNA: TGCGCCAGCAGCCAAGATCGGGGGGTCTATGGCTACACCTTC. The encoded protein is CASSQDRGVYGYTF.

The chain employs TRBV7-2 and TRBJ2-1; D gene uncertain. CDR1 is SGHTA, CDR2 FQGNSA, per germline. This CDR3 contains 15 residues. Trimming left V 7 bases short and J 6 bases short, with 19 bases between. The CDR3 DNA is TGTGCCAGCACCCCCCGGGTCTCTTTGGGCAATGAGCAGTTCTTC. Amino acid sequence: CASTPRVSLGNEQFF.

The V call is TRBV2, the J call TRBJ2-7, with 9 bases identical to TRBD2. The CDR3 extends over 16 amino acids. CDR1 and CDR2 from the germline V gene are SNHLY and FYNNEI. The V gene end was trimmed by 7 bases and the J gene end by 1 base; junction bases not matched to a gene: 11. The CDR3 bases are TGTGCCAGCAAACTCGGGTTGACTAGCGGATCCTACGAGCAGTACTTC. Residues: CASKLGLTSGSYEQYF.

The count of this clone is one. V and J are TRBV3-1 (or the pseudogene TRBV3-2) and TRBJ2-1; TRBD2 agrees at 9 bases. Germline values: CDR1 LGHDT, CDR2 YNNKEL (reference sequence). The CDR3 runs 16 residues. Trimming cost V 5 bases and J 1 base; bases outside gene matches: 6. In DNA, the CDR3 is TGTGCCAGCAGCAGTAGCGGGGGACTTTCCTACAATGAGCAGTTCTTC. Translated: CASSSSGGLSYNEQFF.

This clone was recorded once. The J gene is TRBJ2-2, the V gene TRBV13, with 9 bases matching TRBD1. V shed 6 bases, J shed 1 base, and the junction held 3 bases outside the gene matches. Germline assignment: CDR1 PRHDT and CDR2 FYEKMQ (reference sequence). The CDR3 spans 15 residues. As DNA, the CDR3 is TGTGCCAGCAGACGGACAGGGGTGAACACCGGGGAGCTGTTTTTT. It codes for CASRRTGVNTGELFF.

The V and J genes are TRBV6-5 and TRBJ1-2; D is ambiguous. V gave up 5 bases and J gave up 8 bases, with 18 bases separating them. The germline gives CDR1 MNHEY, CDR2 SVGAGI. The CDR3 sequence is 14 residues long. The CDR3 DNA is TGTGCCAGCAGTACACCGGGAGGAAGAAGCGGCTACACCTTC. Translated, it gives CASSTPGGRSGYTF.

The chain recombines TRBV19 with TRBJ1-1; TRBD1 is a possible D gene (5 bases). The V end was cut by 6 bases, the J end by 0 bases, with 26 bases between. The CDR3 runs 19 residues. CDR1 and CDR2 from the germline V gene are LNHDA and SQIVND (reference sequence). The chain's CDR3 is CASSLILSGFSAMNTEAFF. Written as DNA, the CDR3 is TGTGCCAGTAGCCTCATTCTTTCAGGGTTCTCCGCTATGAACACTGAAGCTTTCTTT.

The rearrangement joins TRBV9 to TRBJ2-1, with D unclear. CDR1 is SGDLS and CDR2 is YYNGEE in the germline V gene. The CDR3 spans 16 residues. V shed 3 bases and J shed 2 bases, with 15 bases lying between them. The CDR3 loop reads CASSAEWQITYNEQFF. The CDR3 nucleotides are TGTGCCAGCAGCGCCGAATGGCAGATTACCTACAATGAGCAGTTCTTC.

V gene TRBV5-1 combines with J gene TRBJ1-1; tentatively, D is TRBD1 (5 bases). Germline CDR1 SGHRS, CDR2 YFSETQ. CDR3 size: 15 residues. Deletions cut 0 bases from V and 0 bases from J, with 9 bases between. For the CDR3, the DNA is TGCGCCAGCAGCTTGGCGGGGGAGATGAACACTGAAGCTTTCTTT. Translated, it gives CASSLAGEMNTEAFF. Drawing the rest from reference TRBV5-1 and TRBJ1-1, the complete variable domain is KAGVTQTPRYLIKTRGQQVTLSCSPISGHRSVSWYQQTPGQGLQFLFEYFSETQRNKGNFPGRFSGRQFSNSRSEMNVSTLELGDSALYLCASSLAGEMNTEAFFGQGTRLTVV.

V usage is TRBV2 and J usage is TRBJ2-7; TRBD2 agrees at 10 bases. The ends lost 8 bases at V and 4 bases at J; junction bases unmatched: 11. The CDR3 extends over 15 amino acids. Germline loops: CDR1 SNHLY, CDR2 FYNNEI. CDR3 residues: CASSKLAGYEYEQYF. CDR3 in DNA: TGTGCCAGCTCAAAACTAGCGGGATACGAGTACGAGCAGTACTTC.

V is TRBV15 and J is TRBJ1-5; D is perhaps TRBD1 (6 bases). V lost 5 bases and J 11 bases, leaving 16 bases between the germline ends. Germline V gene sequence: CDR1 LNHNV, CDR2 YYDKDF (reference sequence). The CDR3 sequence is 13 residues long. The CDR3 coding sequence is TGTGCCACCAGCGGTAACAGGGATTTGACCCAGCATTTT. The encoded protein is CATSGNRDLTQHF.

This clone appeared once. The genes are TRBV18 and TRBJ1-1; 12 bases are a match to TRBD1. Trimming cost V 9 bases and J 5 bases; bases outside gene matches: 10. Germline V CDR1 and CDR2: KGHSH, LQKENI. The CDR3 covers 15 residues. The CDR3 DNA reads as TGTGCCAGTTCCGGGACAGGGGGCGCCGGGACTGAAGCTTTCTTT. The encoded protein is CASSGTGGAGTEAFF.

The chain couples TRBV7-9 to TRBJ2-2; 7 bases line up with TRBD1. CDR3 size: 18 residues. Unmatched junction bases numbered 15, after V lost 2 bases and J lost 6 bases. Germline values: CDR1 SEHNR, CDR2 FQNEAQ (reference sequence). CDR3 amino acids: CASSLPKTGEGSSGELFF. The CDR3 region has the DNA TGTGCCAGCAGCTTACCTAAAACAGGGGAAGGGTCGTCCGGGGAGCTGTTTTTT. Variable domain in full (rest from reference TRBV7-9 and TRBJ2-2): DTGVSQNPRHKITKRGQNVTFRCDPISEHNRLYWYRQTLGQGPEFLTYFQNEAQLEKSRLLSDRFSAERPKGSFSTLEIQRTEQGDSAMYLCASSLPKTGEGSSGELFFGEGSRLTVL.

This clone was counted once. This rearrangement joins TRBV30 to TRBJ1-5; D remains unclear. CDR3 length: 14 residues. V was pared by 3 bases and J by 0 bases, with 9 bases between. Germline values: CDR1 GTSNPN, CDR2 SVGIG (reference sequence). CDR3 sequence: CAWSGRNSNQPQHF. CDR3 DNA: TGTGCCTGGAGCGGGAGAAATAGCAATCAGCCCCAGCATTTT.

The rearrangement links TRBV14 to TRBJ2-2; D not resolved. Trimming took off 4 bases at V and 3 bases at J, with 9 bases between the two ends. Germline CDR1 SGHDN, CDR2 FVKESK. This CDR3 has 14 amino acids. DNA of the CDR3: TGTGCCAGCAGCCTTTACTCCGACACCGGGGAGCTGTTTTTT. This encodes CASSLYSDTGELFF.

This sequence joins TRBV7-9 and TRBJ2-7; the match to TRBD2 covers 8 bases. The trim removed 5 bases at V and 3 bases at J, leaving 12 bases unmatched. This CDR3 comprises 16 residues. In germline, CDR1 is SEHNR, CDR2 FQNEAQ (reference sequence). CDR3 amino acids: CASSPGGASGRYEQYF. The CDR3 region has the DNA TGTGCCAGCAGCCCAGGAGGGGCTAGCGGGCGCTACGAGCAGTACTTC.